Listed below are T cell receptor beta chains from one sample, sequenced in a study of lymphopenia after photon versus proton radiotherapy. Assay: immunoSEQ multiplex PCR; the TCRdb copy retains only in-frame clones and omits some. Here the sample spans about 30,000 clones, approximately 95% being singletons. Sample: peripheral blood, taken from a patient treated with photon-based radiotherapy. These TCRs come from a woman between 45 and 65 years old with cholangiocarcinoma. Both conserved end residues are part of each CDR3. Each record gives: D gene, V gene, J gene, clone size, CDR3 protein, CDR3 DNA. The D gene is left open where the match is weak. Only some rows state a clone size, as once, few, many or a class for expanded clones.

d_gene: TRBD1; v_gene: TRBV5-4; j_gene: TRBJ1-1; abundance: once; CDR3aa: CASSLDRQGRAFF; CDR3nt: TGTGCCAGCAGCTTGGACCGACAGGGGAGAGCTTTCTTT
d_gene: TRBD1; v_gene: TRBV5-1; j_gene: TRBJ2-1; abundance: -; CDR3aa: CASTQGQGPYNEQFF; CDR3nt: TGCGCCAGCACCCAAGGACAGGGCCCCTACAATGAGCAGTTCTTC
d_gene: TRBD1; v_gene: TRBV6-5; j_gene: TRBJ2-1; abundance: -; CDR3aa: CASSYPSGTGYNEQFF; CDR3nt: TGTGCCAGCAGTTACCCATCCGGGACAGGGTACAATGAGCAGTTCTTC
d_gene: -; v_gene: TRBV20-1; j_gene: TRBJ2-3; abundance: once; CDR3aa: CSAQKGDTQYF; CDR3nt: TGCAGTGCTCAAAAGGGGGATACGCAGTATTTT
d_gene: TRBD1; v_gene: TRBV6-5; j_gene: TRBJ1-2; abundance: -; CDR3aa: CASRSQRGGGGYTF; CDR3nt: TGTGCCAGCAGATCACAGAGAGGGGGCGGTGGCTACACCTTC
d_gene: TRBD2; v_gene: TRBV27; j_gene: TRBJ2-1; abundance: -; CDR3aa: CASSILGASGGGYNEQFF; CDR3nt: TGTGCCAGCAGTATCCTTGGGGCTAGCGGGGGCGGCTACAATGAGCAGTTCTTC
d_gene: -; v_gene: TRBV28; j_gene: TRBJ2-5; abundance: -; CDR3aa: CASSLRETQYF; CDR3nt: TGTGCCAGCAGCCTGCGGGAGACCCAGTACTTC
d_gene: -; v_gene: TRBV19; j_gene: TRBJ1-1; abundance: -; CDR3aa: CASSTLGGNTEAFF; CDR3nt: TGTGCCAGTAGTACCTTAGGGGGGAACACTGAAGCTTTCTTT
d_gene: -; v_gene: TRBV4-3; j_gene: TRBJ1-2; abundance: -; CDR3aa: CASSQGGGKGYGYTF; CDR3nt: TGCGCCAGCAGCCAAGGGGGGGGAAAGGGCTATGGCTACACCTTC
d_gene: TRBD1; v_gene: TRBV10-1; j_gene: TRBJ2-1; abundance: once; CDR3aa: CASSESGRTGRNEQFF; CDR3nt: TGCGCCAGCAGTGAGTCGGGCAGGACAGGGCGCAATGAGCAGTTCTTC
d_gene: -; v_gene: TRBV7-2; j_gene: TRBJ1-2; abundance: -; CDR3aa: CASSAVNYGYTF; CDR3nt: TGTGCCAGCAGCGCCGTCAACTATGGCTACACCTTC
d_gene: -; v_gene: TRBV20-1; j_gene: TRBJ1-2; abundance: -; CDR3aa: CSGADNYGYTF; CDR3nt: TGCAGTGGTGCTGACAACTATGGCTACACCTTC
d_gene: TRBD2; v_gene: TRBV19; j_gene: TRBJ2-5; abundance: -; CDR3aa: CASSNGLEGTQYF; CDR3nt: TGTGCCAGTAGTAACGGACTAGAGGGGACCCAGTACTTC
d_gene: -; v_gene: TRBV5-1; j_gene: TRBJ2-3; abundance: -; CDR3aa: CASSLGGVPGTDTQYF; CDR3nt: TGCGCCAGCAGCTTGGGAGGCGTACCGGGCACAGATACGCAGTATTTT
d_gene: -; v_gene: TRBV4-3; j_gene: TRBJ1-2; abundance: -; CDR3aa: CASSPRPLGYGYTF; CDR3nt: TGCGCCAGCAGCCCCAGGCCGCTGGGCTATGGCTACACCTTC
d_gene: -; v_gene: TRBV11-2; j_gene: TRBJ2-3; abundance: -; CDR3aa: CASSSSGGPDTQYF; CDR3nt: TGTGCCAGCAGCTCCTCGGGGGGCCCGGATACGCAGTATTTT
d_gene: -; v_gene: TRBV7-8; j_gene: TRBJ2-7; abundance: -; CDR3aa: CASTPRWQGPYEQYF; CDR3nt: TGTGCCAGCACCCCTAGGTGGCAGGGTCCCTACGAGCAGTACTTC
d_gene: -; v_gene: TRBV7-2; j_gene: TRBJ1-2; abundance: -; CDR3aa: CASSLVEGPTYGYTF; CDR3nt: TGTGCCAGCAGCTTAGTTGAGGGTCCGACTTATGGCTACACCTTC
d_gene: -; v_gene: TRBV28; j_gene: TRBJ1-1; abundance: -; CDR3aa: CASSAPVYTEAFF; CDR3nt: TGTGCCAGCAGTGCCCCAGTCTACACTGAAGCTTTCTTT
d_gene: -; v_gene: TRBV11-3; j_gene: TRBJ2-2; abundance: -; CDR3aa: CASSFRGPGGGNTGELFF; CDR3nt: TGTGCCAGCAGCTTCCGGGGACCCGGTGGGGGGAACACCGGGGAGCTGTTTTTT
d_gene: -; v_gene: TRBV19; j_gene: TRBJ1-5; abundance: -; CDR3aa: CASGVTSDQPQHF; CDR3nt: TGTGCCAGTGGGGTCACCAGCGATCAGCCCCAGCATTTT
d_gene: -; v_gene: TRBV2; j_gene: TRBJ2-6; abundance: -; CDR3aa: CASNGVSGANVLTF; CDR3nt: TGTGCCAGCAACGGGGTATCAGGGGCCAACGTCCTGACTTTC
d_gene: TRBD1; v_gene: TRBV7-2; j_gene: TRBJ2-7; abundance: -; CDR3aa: CASSSAGQGMWEQYF; CDR3nt: TGTGCCAGCAGCTCAGCGGGACAGGGGATGTGGGAGCAGTACTTC
d_gene: TRBD2; v_gene: TRBV10-2; j_gene: TRBJ2-5; abundance: -; CDR3aa: CASSDRAGQETQYF; CDR3nt: TGCGCCAGCAGTGACCGAGCGGGGCAAGAGACCCAGTACTTC
d_gene: -; v_gene: TRBV7-7; j_gene: TRBJ2-2; abundance: -; CDR3aa: CASSFSVYGELFF; CDR3nt: TGTGCCAGCAGCTTTTCAGTGTACGGGGAGCTGTTTTTT
d_gene: TRBD1; v_gene: TRBV11-2; j_gene: TRBJ2-7; abundance: -; CDR3aa: CASSRTGVGYEQYF; CDR3nt: TGTGCCAGCAGCCGGACAGGGGTCGGGTACGAGCAGTACTTC
d_gene: -; v_gene: TRBV7-2; j_gene: TRBJ1-5; abundance: -; CDR3aa: CASSLVAGQINQPQHF; CDR3nt: TGTGCCAGCAGCTTAGTAGCTGGCCAGATCAATCAGCCCCAGCATTTT
d_gene: -; v_gene: TRBV7-9; j_gene: TRBJ2-7; abundance: -; CDR3aa: CASRGPGTYEQYF; CDR3nt: TGTGCCAGCAGGGGCCCCGGGACCTACGAGCAGTACTTC
d_gene: -; v_gene: TRBV7-6; j_gene: TRBJ1-6; abundance: -; CDR3aa: CASSLDQGLKGSPLHF; CDR3nt: TGTGCCAGCAGCTTAGACCAGGGCCTGAAGGGTTCACCCCTCCACTTT
d_gene: -; v_gene: TRBV25-1; j_gene: TRBJ2-7; abundance: -; CDR3aa: CASSEPGASWYEQYF; CDR3nt: TGTGCCAGCAGTGAACCGGGGGCCTCATGGTACGAGCAGTACTTC
d_gene: -; v_gene: TRBV7-2; j_gene: TRBJ1-6; abundance: -; CDR3aa: CASKEGSGSSPLHF; CDR3nt: TGTGCCAGCAAGGAAGGCAGCGGCAGTTCACCCCTCCACTTT
d_gene: TRBD1; v_gene: TRBV9; j_gene: TRBJ1-2; abundance: -; CDR3aa: CASSVGDRGNYGYTF; CDR3nt: TGTGCCAGCAGCGTAGGGGACAGGGGAAACTATGGCTACACCTTC
d_gene: TRBD1; v_gene: TRBV9; j_gene: TRBJ2-2; abundance: once; CDR3aa: CASSPGQGRTGELFF; CDR3nt: TGTGCCAGCAGCCCCGGACAGGGGCGCACCGGGGAGCTGTTTTTT
d_gene: -; v_gene: TRBV7-9; j_gene: TRBJ2-3; abundance: -; CDR3aa: CASSLTSDTQYF; CDR3nt: TGTGCCAGCAGCCTGACATCAGATACGCAGTATTTT
d_gene: TRBD1; v_gene: TRBV28; j_gene: TRBJ2-1; abundance: -; CDR3aa: CASSSGQGVDNEQFF; CDR3nt: TGTGCCAGCAGTTCGGGACAGGGGGTGGACAATGAGCAGTTCTTC
d_gene: TRBD1; v_gene: TRBV6-6; j_gene: TRBJ2-2; abundance: -; CDR3aa: CASRSGGWTGELFF; CDR3nt: TGTGCCAGCAGATCAGGGGGCTGGACCGGGGAGCTGTTTTTT
d_gene: -; v_gene: TRBV5-1; j_gene: TRBJ1-2; abundance: -; CDR3aa: CASSLAGEYGYTF; CDR3nt: TGCGCCAGCAGCTTGGCCGGCGAATATGGCTACACCTTC
d_gene: -; v_gene: TRBV19; j_gene: TRBJ2-7; abundance: -; CDR3aa: CASSTPVHPYEQYF; CDR3nt: TGTGCCAGTAGTACCCCTGTCCACCCCTACGAGCAGTACTTC
d_gene: -; v_gene: TRBV5-4; j_gene: TRBJ2-3; abundance: -; CDR3aa: CASSPSTRWDTQYF; CDR3nt: TGTGCCAGCAGCCCCTCGACACGTTGGGATACGCAGTATTTT
d_gene: -; v_gene: TRBV4-3; j_gene: TRBJ2-1; abundance: -; CDR3aa: CASSQEPGAGEQFF; CDR3nt: TGCGCCAGCAGCCAAGAACCGGGGGCCGGTGAGCAGTTCTTC
d_gene: -; v_gene: TRBV2; j_gene: TRBJ2-7; abundance: once; CDR3aa: CASADLAYEQYF; CDR3nt: TGTGCCAGCGCGGACTTAGCCTACGAGCAGTACTTC
d_gene: -; v_gene: TRBV11-3; j_gene: TRBJ2-1; abundance: -; CDR3aa: CASSLGEVNEQFF; CDR3nt: TGTGCCAGCAGCTTAGGGGAGGTCAATGAGCAGTTCTTC
d_gene: -; v_gene: TRBV6-5; j_gene: TRBJ1-2; abundance: -; CDR3aa: CASSYSQRTNYGYTF; CDR3nt: TGTGCCAGCAGTTACTCGCAACGGACTAACTATGGCTACACCTTC
d_gene: TRBD1; v_gene: TRBV18; j_gene: TRBJ2-7; abundance: -; CDR3aa: CASSPRDRVTYKYF; CDR3nt: TGTGCCAGCTCACCCAGGGACAGGGTAACTTATAAGTACTTC
d_gene: -; v_gene: TRBV5-4; j_gene: TRBJ1-1; abundance: -; CDR3aa: CASSLQTVNTEAFF; CDR3nt: TGTGCCAGCAGCTTGCAGACGGTGAACACTGAAGCTTTCTTT
d_gene: -; v_gene: TRBV6-1; j_gene: TRBJ2-5; abundance: -; CDR3aa: CASSAQAASQETQYF; CDR3nt: TGTGCCAGCAGTGCCCAGGCAGCCAGCCAAGAGACCCAGTACTTC
d_gene: TRBD1; v_gene: TRBV19; j_gene: TRBJ1-5; abundance: -; CDR3aa: CASNPGQISNQPQHF; CDR3nt: TGTGCCAGTAACCCGGGACAGATAAGCAATCAGCCCCAGCATTTT
d_gene: TRBD1; v_gene: TRBV9; j_gene: TRBJ2-5; abundance: -; CDR3aa: CASSPRGQVIETQYF; CDR3nt: TGTGCCAGCAGCCCCAGAGGACAGGTAATAGAGACCCAGTACTTC
d_gene: -; v_gene: TRBV5-1; j_gene: TRBJ1-4; abundance: once; CDR3aa: CASSLSGVLSEKLFF; CDR3nt: TGCGCCAGCAGCTTGTCAGGGGTCCTTTCTGAAAAACTGTTTTTT
d_gene: -; v_gene: TRBV25-1; j_gene: TRBJ2-5; abundance: -; CDR3aa: CASSAATVLRETQYF; CDR3nt: TGTGCCAGCAGCGCCGCCACAGTGCTGAGGGAGACCCAGTACTTC